The 10 T cell receptor beta chains reported below all come from one sample, sequenced in a study of control samples from healthy donors and cancer patients (dated by TCRdb to the early 2020s). The library relied on the immunoSEQ multiplex PCR assay. Not all clones reach the TCRdb copy of this immuneACCESS table, which keeps in-frame sequences only. Checked studies attribute under half of the gap to unresolved V genes and leave the rest unexplained. For this sample there are over 15,000 clones; about 86% appear just once. The top ten clones comprise 11% of the sample. Sequenced: PBMCs. These receptors were taken from a woman aged 70 to 79 with colorectal cancer.

The CDR3 DNA reads TGTGCCATCACACGGACATCCTACAATGAGCAGTTCTTC. Translation: CAITRTSYNEQFF. V gene TRBV10-3 combines with J gene TRBJ2-1; possible D gene TRBD1, 5 bases. Germline V gene sequence: CDR1 ENHRY, CDR2 SYGVKD. V was clipped by 7 bases and J by 1 base, with 8 bases between them. This CDR3 spans 13 amino acids.

This CDR3 reads CATSERDRGLPQYF. DNA for the CDR3: TGTGCCACCAGTGAGCGGGACAGGGGGTTACCGCAGTATTTT. This chain connects TRBV24-1 to TRBJ2-3, with 11 bases lining up with TRBD1. Per germline, CDR1 KGHDR and CDR2 SFDVKD. V lost 4 bases and J lost 10; bases outside the gene matches: 6. The CDR3 loop spans 14 amino acids.

The chain combines TRBV9 with TRBJ2-5; 8 bases are shared with TRBD2. V was pared by 6 bases and J by 2 bases, with 9 bases of the junction left unmatched. Germline assignment: CDR1 SGDLS and CDR2 YYNGEE. This CDR3 region has 15 residues. Here the CDR3 DNA reads TGTGCCAGCACGGCGAGCGGGAGAAATCAAGAGACCCAGTACTTC. Its translation: CASTASGRNQETQYF.

The V and J genes are TRBV7-3 and TRBJ1-1, with D perhaps TRBD1 (5 bases). This CDR3 has 13 residues. Germline CDR1 is SGHTA and CDR2 is FQGTGA. The V end lost 8 bases, the J end lost 7 bases, and 17 bases lay between the germline ends. The chain's CDR3 is CASRQNLEGEAFF. CDR3 coding DNA: TGTGCCAGCCGACAGAATTTAGAGGGTGAAGCTTTCTTT.

The DNA for the CDR3 is TGTGCCTGGAGCGAAACAGGGAGCTTTAATGAAAAACTGTTTTTT. Translation: CAWSETGSFNEKLFF. The gene calls are TRBV30 and TRBJ1-4, with D maybe TRBD1 (6 bases). V was shortened by 3 bases and J by 4 bases, with 15 bases between the two germline ends. The CDR3 extends over 15 amino acids. The germline V gene has CDR1 GTSNPN and CDR2 SVGIG (reference sequence).

DNA for the CDR3: TGTGCCAGCTCAAGACTAGCGGGAGCGGAGGAGCAGTACTTC. The encoded protein is CASSRLAGAEEQYF. This sequence joins TRBV18 and TRBJ2-7, with TRBD2 identical over 12 bases. There are 14 residues in the CDR3. J was trimmed by 7 bases and V by 5 bases; bases with no gene match: 6. The germline V gene encodes CDR1 KGHSH and CDR2 LQKENI.

The CDR3: CASSLDRGQTEAFF. The CDR3 DNA reads as TGTGCCAGCAGCTTGGACAGGGGGCAGACTGAAGCTTTCTTT. This chain joins TRBV5-4 and TRBJ1-1; 9 positions agree with TRBD1. Germline trimming cut 0 bases from V and 5 bases from J; bases unmatched to any gene: 2. There are 14 residues in the CDR3. Germline V gene lookup returns CDR1 SGHNT and CDR2 YYREEE (reference sequence).

J is TRBJ1-1 and V is TRBV5-1; 8 bases map to TRBD1. In germline, CDR1 is SGHRS, CDR2 YFSETQ. V was pared by 4 bases and J by 1 base, with 6 bases of the junction left unmatched. CDR3 length equals 15 residues. The CDR3 here is CASSPQGAENTEAFF. The CDR3 DNA sequence: TGCGCCAGCAGCCCCCAGGGGGCGGAGAACACTGAAGCTTTCTTT.

This rearrangement joins TRBV5-4 to TRBJ2-1, with TRBD2 identical over 13 bases. CDR1 is SGHNT, CDR2 YYREEE, per germline (reference sequence). Losses at the gene ends were 4 bases for V and 5 bases for J; bases not matched to a gene: 6. The CDR3 covers 16 residues. Here the CDR3 DNA reads TGTGCCAGCAGCGTGAGACTAGCGGGAGGTCACAATGAGCAGTTCTTC. This codes for CASSVRLAGGHNEQFF.

The chain links TRBV5-1 to TRBJ2-7; D gene uncertain. Looked up from germline, CDR1 is SGHRS and CDR2 is YFSETQ. Trimming shortened V by 7 bases and J by 0 bases, and 11 bases separated the two germline ends. This CDR3 is built from 13 residues. The CDR3 is CASAHGSSYEQYF. CDR3 coding DNA: TGCGCCAGCGCACATGGAAGCTCCTACGAGCAGTACTTC.